The entry below gives a single T cell receptor (beta chain) sequence along with its context. In the source study's methods: Nucleated cell number was recorded as an estimate derived from reference gene primer amplification. Repertoires were generated with immunoSEQ multiplex PCR, while TCRdb's copy carries only in-frame clones and drops some. That table supplies the V and J calls and clone size; D and trimming were determined from the DNA. This repertoire shows roughly 270,000 clones, 85% found once; its top ten account for 2.5% to 3%. These data come from a study of blood T cell repertoires in COVID-19. About the study: Material from acute and convalescent COVID-19 was sourced from the United States, Italy and Spain.

Germline V lookup: CDR1 LGHNA, CDR2 YSLEER. This CDR3 has 13 residues. Germline trimming cut 6 bases from V and 4 bases from J; bases unmatched to any gene: 4. Adults between about 18 and 95 years of age took part from under 25 US areas. Cohorts were assigned according to the clinical history that participants reported. The sample taken for sequencing was PBMCs or T cells enriched from blood (not recorded which). The TCR sequence derives from a woman aged 50 to 60 who had recovered from COVID-19. The rearrangement links TRBV4-3 to TRBJ1-1; 8 nucleotides line up with TRBD1. CDR3 loop: CASSRQGSTEAFF. In DNA form, the CDR3 reads TGCGCCAGCAGTCGACAGGGGTCCACTGAAGCTTTCTTT.